This record covers a single T cell receptor beta chain. Its specificity is not known. This sample stems from a study of T cell responses to AZD1222 COVID-19 vaccine. Overall study results and limits: The sample set comprised mostly white British donors with more females, and clonal diversity was possibly underestimated. Recipients of two AZD1222 doses showed rising Spike-specific TCR breadth and depth.

The table came from immunoSEQ multiplex PCR; TCRdb's copy has only in-frame clones and leaves some out. The table shows around 100,000 clones, with more than 75% occurring only once. This specimen consisted of peripheral blood, obtained on day 0 of AZD1222 vaccination. This clonotype was obtained from an adult in good health.

The CDR3 nucleotides are TGTGCCAGCACGAAAGGGGACAGTATCTATGGCTACACCTTC. Its protein is CASTKGDSIYGYTF. The chain employs TRBV6-5 and TRBJ1-2, with 7 bases fitting TRBD1. CDR3 length: 14 residues. With V trimmed by 7 bases and J by 4 bases, 9 bases remained unmatched. Germline V gene data show CDR1 as MNHEY and CDR2 as SVGAGI.